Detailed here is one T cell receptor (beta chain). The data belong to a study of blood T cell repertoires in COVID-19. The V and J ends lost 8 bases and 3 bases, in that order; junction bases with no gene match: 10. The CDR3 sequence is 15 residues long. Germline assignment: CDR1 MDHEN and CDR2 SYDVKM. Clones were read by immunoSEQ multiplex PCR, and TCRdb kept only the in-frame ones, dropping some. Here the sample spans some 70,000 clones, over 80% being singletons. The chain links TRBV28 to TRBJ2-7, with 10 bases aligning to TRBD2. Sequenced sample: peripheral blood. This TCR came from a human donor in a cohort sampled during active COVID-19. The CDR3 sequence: CASYGLAGADYEQYF. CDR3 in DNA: TGTGCCAGCTACGGCCTAGCGGGAGCAGACTACGAGCAGTACTTC.